In this sample, the clone carrying this T cell receptor (beta chain) turned up a few times. The antigen is not known. 5'RACE template switching added a universal primer site and UMIs to TCR cDNA. One entry per CDR3 protein results from TCRdb running MiXCR on the 5' RACE reads. The sample has hundreds of thousands of distinct CDR3 sequences; approximately 13% are singletons. These data come from a study of T cells after yellow fever vaccination. General study findings and limits: The secondary response showed a weaker magnitude and a faster peak, day 5 versus 15. Any FACS-sorted repertoire could hold abundant clonotypes that contaminate it from the bulk population. Detected again after the booster were most primary-vaccination clones, at about 96% CD4 and 80% to 90% CD8.

Trimming at V came to 3 bases and at J to 6 bases, leaving 4 bases not matched to a gene. There are 14 residues in the CDR3. Germline V gene lookup returns CDR1 LGHNA and CDR2 YSLEER. This chain connects TRBV4-3 to TRBJ2-1, with TRBD2 identical over 8 bases. The source of this sequence is a man aged 30 to 39 who received the YFV17D yellow fever vaccine. Sequencing was performed on PBMCs, taken on the day of the yellow fever booster vaccination. The CDR3 spells CASSHLLAANEQFF. CDR3 coding DNA: TGCGCCAGCAGCCACCTACTAGCGGCCAATGAGCAGTTCTTC.